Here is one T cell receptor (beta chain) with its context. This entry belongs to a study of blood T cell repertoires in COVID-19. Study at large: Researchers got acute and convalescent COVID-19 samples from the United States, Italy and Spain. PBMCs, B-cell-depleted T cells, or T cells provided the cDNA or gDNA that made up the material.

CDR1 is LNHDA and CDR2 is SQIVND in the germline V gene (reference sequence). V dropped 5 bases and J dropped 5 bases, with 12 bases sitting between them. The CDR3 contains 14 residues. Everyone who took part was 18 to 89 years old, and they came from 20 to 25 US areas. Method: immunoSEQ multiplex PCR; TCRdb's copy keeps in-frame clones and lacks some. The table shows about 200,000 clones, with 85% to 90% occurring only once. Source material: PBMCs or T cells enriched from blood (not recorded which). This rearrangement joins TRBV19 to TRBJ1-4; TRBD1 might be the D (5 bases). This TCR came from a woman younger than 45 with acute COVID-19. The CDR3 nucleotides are TGTGCCAGTAGTCTCAGGGAGGGAAATGAAAAACTGTTTTTT. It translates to CASSLREGNEKLFF.